The clone carrying this TCR beta chain was detected only once. The sample comes from a study of shared T cell receptors in the human thymus. Trimming stripped 0 bases from V and 7 bases from J, with 11 bases between. Germline assignment: CDR1 SGDLS and CDR2 YYNGEE. CDR3 length: 13 amino acids. The method was immunoSEQ multiplex PCR; TCRdb's version includes in-frame clones alone and lacks a portion of them. The table lists hundreds of thousands of clones, roughly 90% of them singletons, with approximately 0.011% in the top ten. These same records also appear under a second study, on human thymus T cells. According to that study: Donation was from healthy Finnish infants who were having corrective surgery that addressed congenital heart defects. Repertoires from thymus and blood appeared to show biased V and J gene usage. Unrelated individuals had highly overlapping thymic repertoires, as reported in related research.

Sequenced: thymocytes. The gene calls are TRBV9 and TRBJ2-7; D is possibly TRBD2 (6 bases). The receptor was isolated from a boy in the first two years of life with a congenital heart defect. CDR3 DNA: TGTGCCAGCAGCGTAGCGGTGGGAGGAGAGCAGTACTTC. Its protein is CASSVAVGGEQYF.